These 21 T cell receptor beta chains came from one sample sequenced in a study of T cell changes during pregnancy in multiple sclerosis. Clones were read by immunoSEQ multiplex PCR, and TCRdb kept only the in-frame ones, dropping some. The sample records about 64,000 clones, roughly 96% being singletons. Sample: CD8+ T cells from peripheral blood mononuclear cells, taken after pregnancy. The receptors originated from a female donor with multiple sclerosis, enrolled in a pregnancy study.

This rearrangement joins TRBV6-4 to TRBJ2-1; the D is unclear. From germline, CDR1 is MRHNA and CDR2 SNTAGT. V dropped 2 bases and J dropped 4 bases, with 6 bases sitting between them. The CDR3 loop spans 13 amino acids. CDR3 loop: CASSDGEYNEQFF. The CDR3 DNA sequence: TGTGCCAGCAGTGACGGAGAATACAATGAGCAGTTCTTC.

The table lists this clone with a count of one. This chain uses TRBV27 with TRBJ1-3; tentatively, D is TRBD1 (5 bases). Trimming cost V 5 bases and J 2 bases, with 10 bases left between them. CDR1 and CDR2 (germline): MNHEY, SMNVEV (reference sequence). The CDR3 contains 14 residues. The CDR3 DNA sequence: TGTGCCAGCAGTCCAGGGATCCCTGGAAACACCATATATTTT. This encodes CASSPGIPGNTIYF.

The chain carries TRBV6-1 and TRBJ2-2; 12 bases line up with TRBD2. Germline V gives CDR1 MNHNS, CDR2 SASEGT. The CDR3 length is 17 residues. V gave up 6 bases and J gave up 3 bases; unmatched junction bases: 8. The CDR3 nucleotides are TGTGCCAGCAGCGAAACTAGCGGGAGGAGGGACACCGGGGAGCTGTTTTTT. Translating gives CASSETSGRRDTGELFF.

The V and J genes are TRBV5-4 and TRBJ1-1, with D maybe TRBD1 (5 bases). V dropped 2 bases and J dropped 3 bases, with 11 bases sitting between them. The CDR3 loop spans 14 amino acids. From germline, CDR1 is SGHNT and CDR2 YYREEE (reference sequence). CDR3 nucleotides: TGTGCCAGCAGCTTTGTGGGGCCCGACACTGAAGCTTTCTTT. Translating gives CASSFVGPDTEAFF.

The chain couples TRBV5-6 to TRBJ1-1; D perhaps matches TRBD1 (6 bases). The CDR3 is 13 residues long. The ends were cut back, 5 bases at V and 4 bases at J, with 12 bases in the middle. Per the germline V gene, CDR1 is SGHDT and CDR2 is YYEEEE. CDR3 DNA sequence: TGTGCCAGCAGTTACAGGGTAGGCACTGAAGCTTTCTTT. It encodes CASSYRVGTEAFF.

The V and J genes are TRBV6-6 and TRBJ1-4, with 8 bases lining up with TRBD1. V shed 4 bases and J 3 bases; nucleotides not matched to a gene: 7. Per germline, CDR1 MNHNY and CDR2 SVGAGI (reference sequence). The CDR3 is made up of 16 amino acids. CDR3 DNA: TGTGCCAGCAGTTTTCTCAACAGGGGGGCTAATGAAAAACTGTTTTTT. Amino acids: CASSFLNRGANEKLFF.

The rearrangement uses TRBV4-2 and TRBJ1-5; D call uncertain. Germline CDR1 is LGHNA and CDR2 is YNFKEQ. The CDR3 has 15 amino acids. V lost 2 bases and J 4 bases, leaving 12 bases between the germline ends. CDR3 region: CASSQTTDGNQPQHF. CDR3 bases: TGTGCCAGCAGCCAAACAACAGACGGTAATCAGCCCCAGCATTTT.

The CDR3 spells CASSVGASGSRDTQYF. The DNA for the CDR3 is TGTGCCAGCAGCGTAGGGGCTAGCGGGAGTCGCGATACGCAGTATTTT. The chain employs TRBV9 and TRBJ2-3; TRBD2 matches 10 bases. Germline V gene data show CDR1 as SGDLS and CDR2 as YYNGEE. The CDR3 is 16 residues long. J was trimmed by 6 bases and V by 0 bases; bases with no gene match: 7.

The chain uses TRBV7-2 and TRBJ2-7, with 7 bases matching TRBD2. The CDR3 extends over 16 amino acids. V shed 5 bases, J shed 4 bases, and the junction held 14 bases outside the gene matches. CDR1 and CDR2 from the germline V gene are SGHTA and FQGNSA. CDR3 sequence: CASSRNSVAGAYEQYF. DNA of the CDR3: TGTGCCAGCAGCCGAAATTCGGTTGCGGGAGCGTACGAGCAGTACTTC.

The chain joins TRBV11-2 to TRBJ2-3; D might be TRBD1 (6 bases). The germline CDR1 and CDR2 sequences are SGHAT and FQNNGV. The CDR3 is 16 residues long. The V end was cut by 2 bases, the J end by 2 bases, with 14 bases between. The CDR3: CASSLLGGQTTDTQYF. CDR3 bases: TGTGCCAGCAGCTTATTAGGGGGACAAACCACAGATACGCAGTATTTT.

V usage is TRBV11-2 and J usage is TRBJ2-1; D not resolved. Germline loops: CDR1 SGHAT, CDR2 FQNNGV. V was trimmed by 3 bases and J by 4 bases, leaving 10 bases between them. This CDR3 is 14 amino acids long. CDR3 sequence reads: CASSLPSYYNEQFF. Here the CDR3 DNA reads TGTGCCAGCAGCTTGCCTAGTTATTACAATGAGCAGTTCTTC.

This chain links TRBV9 with TRBJ2-7; 10 nucleotides agree with TRBD1. Germline V gene lookup returns CDR1 SGDLS and CDR2 YYNGEE. After removal of 7 bases from V and 6 bases from J, the junction contained 4 bases not matched to a gene. This CDR3 is 12 amino acids long. CDR3 region: CASGTGVSEQYF. The DNA for the CDR3 is TGTGCCAGCGGGACAGGGGTATCCGAGCAGTACTTC.

The rearrangement uses TRBV5-4 and TRBJ2-1, with 13 nucleotides matching TRBD2. V dropped 4 bases and J dropped 9; count of bases not matched to a gene: 7. The CDR3 loop spans 15 amino acids. The germline V gene encodes CDR1 SGHNT and CDR2 YYREEE (reference sequence). The CDR3 DNA follows: TGTGCCAGCAGCACTGGACTAGCGGGAGCGGTTGAGCAGTTCTTC. Residues: CASSTGLAGAVEQFF.

The chain uses TRBV27 and TRBJ1-4; D is perhaps TRBD1 (6 bases). The length of the CDR3 is 16 residues. V was shortened by 4 bases and J by 6 bases, with 18 bases between the two germline ends. The germline gives CDR1 MNHEY, CDR2 SMNVEV (reference sequence). The CDR3 DNA reads TGTGCCAGCAGTTGGCAGGGGCGAGGGATGGATGAAAAACTGTTTTTT. Amino acid sequence: CASSWQGRGMDEKLFF.

V and J are TRBV6-6 and TRBJ2-5; no clear D gene. CDR1 is MNHNY, CDR2 SVGAGI, per germline (reference sequence). The CDR3 is 14 amino acids. Trimming took off 0 bases at V and 2 bases at J, with 7 bases between the two ends. CDR3 bases: TGTGCCAGCAGTTACTCGGCGGCTCAAGAGACCCAGTACTTC. It encodes CASSYSAAQETQYF.

The V and J genes are TRBV5-4 and TRBJ2-1; 11 bases are shared with TRBD1. J was trimmed by 7 bases and V by 4 bases; bases with no gene match: 10. Looked up from germline, CDR1 is SGHNT and CDR2 is YYREEE (reference sequence). The CDR3 is 16 residues long. Written as DNA, the CDR3 is TGTGCCAGCAGCCAAATTGGACAGGGGGCGCTGAATGAGCAGTTCTTC. Translation gives CASSQIGQGALNEQFF.

The chain joins TRBV30 to TRBJ2-7, with D possibly TRBD1 on 5 matching bases. CDR1 is GTSNPN, CDR2 SVGIG, per germline (reference sequence). The CDR3 has 14 residues. V shed 0 bases and J shed 2 bases, with 11 bases lying between them. The CDR3 here is CAWSVGSRAYEQYF. The CDR3 region has the DNA TGTGCCTGGAGTGTAGGGTCCAGGGCCTACGAGCAGTACTTC.

The gene calls are TRBV2 and TRBJ1-2, with D maybe TRBD1 (5 bases). CDR1 and CDR2 (germline): SNHLY, FYNNEI. The CDR3 covers 12 residues. CDR3 DNA sequence: TGTGCGGAAGAGGCAGGGAAAGATGGCTACACCTTC. This codes for CAEEAGKDGYTF.

The chain joins TRBV11-2 to TRBJ1-5, with no clear D. Trimming shortened V by 0 bases and J by 6 bases, and 9 bases separated the two germline ends. Germline V lookup: CDR1 SGHAT, CDR2 FQNNGV. This CDR3 contains 14 residues. CDR3 nucleotides: TGTGCCAGCAGCTTAGATGTATCAGGTCAGCCCCAGCATTTT. This translates into CASSLDVSGQPQHF.

The genes are TRBV19 and TRBJ1-1; TRBD1 aligns across 7 bases. CDR1 LNHDA and CDR2 SQIVND come from the germline V gene (reference sequence). Germline trimming cut 7 bases from V and 6 bases from J; bases unmatched to any gene: 5. The CDR3 contains 12 residues. The DNA of the CDR3 is TGTGCCAGTACCCTAGGGGGCGCTGAAGCTTTCTTT. Protein product: CASTLGGAEAFF.

The rearrangement uses TRBV27 and TRBJ1-4; D not certain. The CDR3 sequence is 16 residues long. The V end was cut by 2 bases, the J end by 8 bases, with 18 bases between. Germline V gene data show CDR1 as MNHEY and CDR2 as SMNVEV (reference sequence). In DNA form, the CDR3 reads TGTGCCAGCAGTTTAAATGTGGGTGAGGTGTCGGAAAAACTGTTTTTT. The encoded protein is CASSLNVGEVSEKLFF.